This T cell receptor (beta chain) was found in a study of T cells in Graves' hyperthyroidism and ophthalmopathy. Patients aged 18 to 65 had newly diagnosed hyperthyroidism of under 2 months' duration. Patients were excluded for uncontrolled infection, other autoimmune disease, pregnancy or lactation. Diagnoses used clinical symptoms, serum thyroxine and TRAb, thyroid ultrasound and orbital computed tomography. PBMCs stemmed from 8.5 to 10 ml fresh peripheral blood. This clonotype was counted many times. The source material, RNA transcripts, was used to amplify TCR beta CDR3 regions. Carried out on the TCR CDR3, a first-round RT-PCR used the HTBI primer set. TCRdb processed the multiplex PCR reads anew with MiXCR; each CDR3 protein has one entry. The sample carries over 120,000 distinct CDR3 sequences, roughly 23% recorded once. This sequence originates from a woman between 45 and 60 years old with Graves' hyperthyroidism that later progressed to Graves' ophthalmopathy. The material sequenced was blood.

This CDR3 is CASRADRSPRQNTEAFF. The DNA for the CDR3 is TGTGCCAGCAGGGCCGACAGGAGCCCACGTCAGAACACTGAAGCTTTCTTT. The chain joins TRBV6-1 to TRBJ1-1; D possibly corresponds to TRBD1 (6 bases). Trimming cost V 6 bases and J 1 base, with 21 bases left between them. Germline lookup yields CDR1 MNHNS and CDR2 SASEGT. The CDR3 spans 17 residues.